This record covers a single T cell receptor (beta chain). The target antigen is unknown. Generated by immunoSEQ multiplex PCR, the TCRdb table keeps only in-frame clones and is missing some. Of tens of thousands of clones listed, more than 60% are singletons. The sample is drawn from a study of vaccination effects on CD4 cells after COVID-19. About the study: Antigen-specific CD4+ T cells expanded by the ViraFEST assay with viral peptide pools were then sequenced.

Following 10 days of culture, CD4+ T cells were isolated. This CDR3 is built from 16 residues. Germline V lookup: CDR1 KGHDR, CDR2 SFDVKD. Trimming removed 4 bases at V and 4 bases at J, with 17 bases between. The starting material was CD4+ T cells from PBMCs cultured without peptide, obtained before COVID-19 vaccination. The V call is TRBV24-1, the J call TRBJ2-3, with D possibly being TRBD2 (6 bases). The TCR comes from a human donor who had a prior SARS-CoV-2 infection. The CDR3 coding sequence is TGTGCCACCAGTGAAGTCGGGCGGGAAGGCCCAGATACGCAGTATTTT. Translating it yields CATSEVGREGPDTQYF.